The rows below give T cell receptor beta chains drawn from one sample of a study of CD8+ T cells in alopecia areata. The method was immunoSEQ multiplex PCR; TCRdb's version includes in-frame clones alone and lacks a portion of them. The table lists about 180,000 clones, 67% of them singletons. The specimen was CD8+ T cells sorted from blood, collected at week 0. The receptors were gathered from a human donor with alopecia areata. CDR3s include the opening cysteine and the closing phenylalanine or tryptophan. The order of the fields is J gene, D gene, clone size, V gene, CDR3 DNA, CDR3 protein. D genes are given only for firm matches. Expanded clones are given a class, and other clones once, few, many or no size at all.

J gene: TRBJ2-1
D gene: -
clone size: -
V gene: TRBV7-9
CDR3 DNA: TGTGCCAGCAGCTTACGCATCGATGAGCAGTTCTTC
CDR3 protein: CASSLRIDEQFF

J gene: TRBJ1-1
D gene: -
clone size: -
V gene: TRBV10-3
CDR3 DNA: TGTGCCATCAGGGGGGAGAGTCCTGAAGCTTTCTTT
CDR3 protein: CAIRGESPEAFF

J gene: TRBJ1-4
D gene: TRBD1
clone size: few
V gene: TRBV28
CDR3 DNA: TGTGCCAGCACAGGACAGGGCTCTAATGAAAAACTGTTTTTT
CDR3 protein: CASTGQGSNEKLFF

J gene: TRBJ2-4
D gene: TRBD1
clone size: -
V gene: TRBV5-4
CDR3 DNA: TGTGCCAGCAGCTCTGACAGGGGCAAATCCAAAAACATTCAGTACTTC
CDR3 protein: CASSSDRGKSKNIQYF

J gene: TRBJ2-7
D gene: TRBD1
clone size: -
V gene: TRBV30
CDR3 DNA: TGTGCCTGGAACCGGGACAGCACCTACGAGCAGTACTTC
CDR3 protein: CAWNRDSTYEQYF

J gene: TRBJ2-5
D gene: TRBD1
clone size: -
V gene: TRBV6-6
CDR3 DNA: TGTGCCAGCAGTTTTTGGGGACAGGGGGCGCGGGAGACCCAGTACTTC
CDR3 protein: CASSFWGQGARETQYF

J gene: TRBJ1-4
D gene: -
clone size: -
V gene: TRBV19
CDR3 DNA: TGTGCCAGTAGACGACACCTATTTCAAACTAATGAAAAACTGTTTTTT
CDR3 protein: CASRRHLFQTNEKLFF

J gene: TRBJ1-5
D gene: TRBD1
clone size: -
V gene: TRBV9
CDR3 DNA: TGTGCCAGCAGCGTAGGACCGGGACAGGGAGGGAATCAGCCCCAGCATTTT
CDR3 protein: CASSVGPGQGGNQPQHF

J gene: TRBJ1-2
D gene: TRBD1
clone size: -
V gene: TRBV29-1
CDR3 DNA: TGCAGCGTTGAGGGACAGGGAATAACTAACTATGGCTACACCTTC
CDR3 protein: CSVEGQGITNYGYTF

J gene: TRBJ2-1
D gene: -
clone size: few
V gene: TRBV7-9
CDR3 DNA: TGTGCCAGCAGCCCAAACGGGGTTCGTGAGCAGTTCTTC
CDR3 protein: CASSPNGVREQFF

J gene: TRBJ2-6
D gene: -
clone size: -
V gene: TRBV30
CDR3 DNA: TGTGCCTGGGAGGTCGAAACTGGGGCCAACGTCCTGACTTTC
CDR3 protein: CAWEVETGANVLTF

J gene: TRBJ1-2
D gene: -
clone size: -
V gene: TRBV29-1
CDR3 DNA: TGCAGCGTTGAAAATGGACGGCCCTATGGCTACACCTTC
CDR3 protein: CSVENGRPYGYTF

J gene: TRBJ2-7
D gene: TRBD1
clone size: few
V gene: TRBV9
CDR3 DNA: TGTGCCAGCAGCGCCGGGACAGGGGGCGTGTACGAGCAGTACTTC
CDR3 protein: CASSAGTGGVYEQYF

J gene: TRBJ1-5
D gene: TRBD1
clone size: -
V gene: TRBV15
CDR3 DNA: TGTGCCACCTCTAGAGGGACAGGAATTAGCAATCAGCCCCAGCATTTT
CDR3 protein: CATSRGTGISNQPQHF

J gene: TRBJ2-1
D gene: -
clone size: -
V gene: TRBV5-1
CDR3 DNA: TGCGCCAGCGAAGGACCCGGAGAGCAGTTCTTC
CDR3 protein: CASEGPGEQFF

J gene: TRBJ2-3
D gene: -
clone size: -
V gene: TRBV30
CDR3 DNA: TGTGCCTGGAGTGTTGGTTCGTGGGGGGGCACAGATACGCAGTATTTT
CDR3 protein: CAWSVGSWGGTDTQYF

J gene: TRBJ1-1
D gene: TRBD1
clone size: -
V gene: TRBV10-3
CDR3 DNA: TGTGCCACCCGACAGGGGTGGAACACTGAAGCTTTCTTT
CDR3 protein: CATRQGWNTEAFF

J gene: TRBJ1-6
D gene: -
clone size: -
V gene: TRBV7-9
CDR3 DNA: TGTGCCAGCAGCACATACAGGGAGCCAAATTCACCCCTCCACTTT
CDR3 protein: CASSTYREPNSPLHF

J gene: TRBJ2-7
D gene: -
clone size: -
V gene: TRBV5-1
CDR3 DNA: TGCGCCAGCAGCTTGGGACAGGTATATACGAAGGAGCAGTACTTC
CDR3 protein: CASSLGQVYTKEQYF

J gene: TRBJ1-5
D gene: TRBD1
clone size: -
V gene: TRBV5-6
CDR3 DNA: TGTGCCAGCAGCTTAAGGGACAGACTCCAAAATCAGCCCCAGCATTTT
CDR3 protein: CASSLRDRLQNQPQHF

J gene: TRBJ1-2
D gene: -
clone size: few
V gene: TRBV6-5
CDR3 DNA: TGTGCCAGCAGTTACTCGGGGGGGTCGCATGGCTACACCTTC
CDR3 protein: CASSYSGGSHGYTF

J gene: TRBJ2-7
D gene: TRBD1
clone size: few
V gene: TRBV15
CDR3 DNA: TGTGCCACCAGCAGAGACAGGGGGCACGAGCAGTACTTC
CDR3 protein: CATSRDRGHEQYF

J gene: TRBJ2-1
D gene: TRBD1
clone size: -
V gene: TRBV13
CDR3 DNA: TGTGCCAGCAGCTCCAGTACAGGGGGCGCCTACAATGAGCAGTTCTTC
CDR3 protein: CASSSSTGGAYNEQFF

J gene: TRBJ2-7
D gene: -
clone size: -
V gene: TRBV5-6
CDR3 DNA: TGTGCCAGCACAACAGGCCTTACCTACGAGCAGTACTTC
CDR3 protein: CASTTGLTYEQYF

J gene: TRBJ2-7
D gene: -
clone size: -
V gene: TRBV29-1
CDR3 DNA: TGCAGCGTCCAATCGGAGGGGGTTAGCTCCTACGAGCAGTACTTC
CDR3 protein: CSVQSEGVSSYEQYF

J gene: TRBJ2-7
D gene: TRBD1
clone size: -
V gene: TRBV11-3
CDR3 DNA: TGTGCCAGCAGCTCCCCGGACAGGGGGTACGAGCAGTACTTC
CDR3 protein: CASSSPDRGYEQYF

J gene: TRBJ2-1
D gene: TRBD2
clone size: -
V gene: TRBV15
CDR3 DNA: TGTGCCACCGCCGGGACTACCTCTTACAATGAGCAGTTCTTC
CDR3 protein: CATAGTTSYNEQFF

J gene: TRBJ1-5
D gene: -
clone size: few
V gene: TRBV30
CDR3 DNA: TGTGCCTGGAGTCTGTCAGCCAGCAATCAGCCCCAGCATTTT
CDR3 protein: CAWSLSASNQPQHF

J gene: TRBJ2-2
D gene: -
clone size: -
V gene: TRBV30
CDR3 DNA: TGTGCCTGGAGTAGGGGGACCCGCGCCGGGGAGCTGTTTTTT
CDR3 protein: CAWSRGTRAGELFF

J gene: TRBJ2-1
D gene: -
clone size: -
V gene: TRBV29-1
CDR3 DNA: TGCAGCGTTGAAGATCGGGGGTTAGCGGAGCCTGAGCAGTTCTTC
CDR3 protein: CSVEDRGLAEPEQFF

J gene: TRBJ1-2
D gene: -
clone size: -
V gene: TRBV7-9
CDR3 DNA: TGTGCCAGCAGCTTAGGGACGGGAGGCTACACCTTC
CDR3 protein: CASSLGTGGYTF

J gene: TRBJ2-5
D gene: TRBD2
clone size: -
V gene: TRBV13
CDR3 DNA: TGTGCCAGCAGCTCGACAACCCCGGGACTAGGCTTCGTTGGGACCCAGTACTTC
CDR3 protein: CASSSTTPGLGFVGTQYF

J gene: TRBJ2-2
D gene: -
clone size: few
V gene: TRBV13
CDR3 DNA: TGTGCCAGCAGCTCCGGCCGGGGCGGAACCGGGGAGCTGTTTTTT
CDR3 protein: CASSSGRGGTGELFF

J gene: TRBJ1-6
D gene: -
clone size: -
V gene: TRBV12-5
CDR3 DNA: TGTGCTAGTGGTTTGGTACGGGATCATAATTCACCCCTCCACTTT
CDR3 protein: CASGLVRDHNSPLHF

J gene: TRBJ2-5
D gene: TRBD2
clone size: -
V gene: TRBV13
CDR3 DNA: TGTGCCAGCAGCATAGCCCTGGGACTAGGTAAAGAGACCCAGTACTTC
CDR3 protein: CASSIALGLGKETQYF

J gene: TRBJ2-7
D gene: -
clone size: -
V gene: TRBV27
CDR3 DNA: TGTGCCAGCAGTCTGCGGAGGGTCGGCTACGAGCAGTACTTC
CDR3 protein: CASSLRRVGYEQYF

J gene: TRBJ2-7
D gene: TRBD1
clone size: few
V gene: TRBV5-1
CDR3 DNA: TGCGCCAGCAGCTTCCCAGGGGGCGACGAGCAGTACTTC
CDR3 protein: CASSFPGGDEQYF

J gene: TRBJ2-7
D gene: TRBD1
clone size: -
V gene: TRBV29-1
CDR3 DNA: TGCAGCGTTGAAGGGGACAGCTACTACGAGCAGTACTTC
CDR3 protein: CSVEGDSYYEQYF

J gene: TRBJ2-1
D gene: TRBD2
clone size: -
V gene: TRBV9
CDR3 DNA: TGTGCCAGCAGCGAGGGGACTAGCGGGGTCAATGAGCAGTTCTTC
CDR3 protein: CASSEGTSGVNEQFF

J gene: TRBJ1-6
D gene: -
clone size: -
V gene: TRBV6-5
CDR3 DNA: TGTGCCAGCAGTTACGAAGGGGGACCCTATAATTCACCCCTCCACTTT
CDR3 protein: CASSYEGGPYNSPLHF

J gene: TRBJ1-5
D gene: -
clone size: -
V gene: TRBV30
CDR3 DNA: TGTGCCTGGAGTGTAGGGATTAGCAATCAGCCCCAGCATTTT
CDR3 protein: CAWSVGISNQPQHF

J gene: TRBJ1-5
D gene: -
clone size: -
V gene: TRBV5-1
CDR3 DNA: TGCGCCAGCAGCTTGGCCCAAGGGACTCAGCCCCAGCATTTT
CDR3 protein: CASSLAQGTQPQHF

J gene: TRBJ2-1
D gene: TRBD2
clone size: -
V gene: TRBV7-6
CDR3 DNA: TGTGCCAGCAGCTTCGGTAGCGGGGGCAGCTCCTACAATGAGCAGTTCTTC
CDR3 protein: CASSFGSGGSSYNEQFF

J gene: TRBJ2-1
D gene: TRBD2
clone size: -
V gene: TRBV7-8
CDR3 DNA: TGTGCCAGCACAAGCGGGGGGTCTTACAATGAGCAGTTCTTC
CDR3 protein: CASTSGGSYNEQFF

J gene: TRBJ1-1
D gene: TRBD1
clone size: few
V gene: TRBV19
CDR3 DNA: TGTGCCAGTAGTGGGGGACAGGGAATCCAATCCACTGAAGCTTTCTTT
CDR3 protein: CASSGGQGIQSTEAFF

J gene: TRBJ1-4
D gene: -
clone size: once
V gene: TRBV29-1
CDR3 DNA: TGCAGCGCTGGGGGAGGTCATGACCAAGAAAAACTGTTTTTT
CDR3 protein: CSAGGGHDQEKLFF

J gene: TRBJ2-7
D gene: TRBD1
clone size: -
V gene: TRBV5-1
CDR3 DNA: TGCGCCAGCAGCTTACTGGGACAGGGCCCAGGCGACGAGCAGTACTTC
CDR3 protein: CASSLLGQGPGDEQYF

J gene: TRBJ2-7
D gene: TRBD1
clone size: once
V gene: TRBV30
CDR3 DNA: TGTGCCTGGACCGACAGGGGTACCTACGAGCAGTACTTC
CDR3 protein: CAWTDRGTYEQYF

J gene: TRBJ2-1
D gene: TRBD2
clone size: -
V gene: TRBV2
CDR3 DNA: TGTGCCAGCAGTGAATTAGCGGGGGATTACAATGAGCAGTTCTTC
CDR3 protein: CASSELAGDYNEQFF

J gene: TRBJ2-1
D gene: -
clone size: -
V gene: TRBV5-1
CDR3 DNA: TGCGCCAGCAGCGCGACGAGAGATGAGCAGTTCTTC
CDR3 protein: CASSATRDEQFF

J gene: TRBJ1-1
D gene: -
clone size: -
V gene: TRBV5-1
CDR3 DNA: TGCGCCAGCAGCATTGGGACGACTGAAGCTTTCTTT
CDR3 protein: CASSIGTTEAFF

J gene: TRBJ2-4
D gene: -
clone size: -
V gene: TRBV7-9
CDR3 DNA: TGTGCCAGCAGCTTAGGGCTGGGGCACATTCAGTACTTC
CDR3 protein: CASSLGLGHIQYF

J gene: TRBJ2-7
D gene: -
clone size: -
V gene: TRBV20-1
CDR3 DNA: TGCAGTGCTAGAGCAGTCTACGAGCAGTACTTC
CDR3 protein: CSARAVYEQYF

J gene: TRBJ1-2
D gene: TRBD1
clone size: -
V gene: TRBV10-2
CDR3 DNA: TGCGCCAGCTGGGGACAGAACTATGGCTACACCTTC
CDR3 protein: CASWGQNYGYTF

J gene: TRBJ2-7
D gene: -
clone size: -
V gene: TRBV30
CDR3 DNA: TGTGCCTGGAGTGTAGCGTTGTCGGACTACGAGCAGTACTTC
CDR3 protein: CAWSVALSDYEQYF